A selection of T cell receptor beta chains follows, all from one sample in a study of post-analysis software for immune sequencing data. MiXCR, run by TCRdb on the PCR reads, gives a single entry per CDR3 protein. The top ten clones hold about 26% of a sample with 150,000 or so distinct CDR3 sequences, 35% to 40% of them seen once. The sample was blood, taken after autologous hematopoietic stem cell transplantation. Receptors were obtained from a girl aged 5-17 years with multiple sclerosis. The CDR3 runs from the conserved cysteine through the conserved F or W. D genes are given only for firm matches. Clone size is given for some rows only: seen once, a few or many times, or a class if the clone is expanded.

abundance	d_gene	j_gene	v_gene	CDR3aa	CDR3nt
few	NA	TRBJ2-5	TRBV7-2	CASSLAGSVETQYF	TGTGCCAGCAGCTTAGCGGGATCGGTGGAGACCCAGTACTTC
NA	NA	TRBJ1-1	TRBV12-3/TRBV12-4	CASLKGTEAFF	TGTGCCAGTCTCAAGGGAACTGAAGCTTTCTTT
NA	TRBD2	TRBJ2-1	TRBV20-1	CSVDTSAHNEQFF	TGCAGTGTTGATACTAGCGCCCACAATGAGCAGTTCTTC
few	NA	TRBJ2-5	TRBV10-2	CASSDLTRAGETQYF	TGCGCCAGCAGTGACCTGACGCGGGCTGGGGAGACCCAGTACTTC
NA	NA	TRBJ1-1	TRBV20-1	CSAPDGAAEAFF	TGCAGTGCTCCCGATGGTGCGGCTGAAGCTTTCTTT
NA	TRBD1	TRBJ1-1	TRBV7-9	CASSLYDIQGVRAEAFF	TGTGCCAGCAGCTTATACGACATACAGGGGGTGAGGGCTGAAGCTTTCTTT
NA	TRBD2	TRBJ2-3	TRBV30	CAWSVGASGSGDTQYF	TGTGCCTGGAGTGTAGGGGCTAGCGGGAGTGGAGATACGCAGTATTTT
many	NA	TRBJ2-7	TRBV29-1	CSGGDQGPSYEQYF	TGCAGCGGGGGGGATCAGGGCCCCTCCTACGAGCAGTACTTC
once	NA	TRBJ2-1	TRBV29-1	CSVEGGYDTYNEQFF	TGCAGCGTTGAAGGTGGCTACGATACCTACAATGAGCAGTTCTTC
NA	NA	TRBJ2-7	TRBV13	CASSLGLAWYEQYF	TGTGCCAGCAGCTTAGGGTTAGCGTGGTACGAGCAGTACTTC
few	TRBD1	TRBJ1-2	TRBV5-4	CASSWTGGGYGYTF	TGTGCCAGCAGCTGGACAGGGGGAGGCTATGGCTACACCTTC
NA	NA	TRBJ2-3	TRBV5-1	CASSLTNTDAQYF	TGCGCCAGCAGCTTGACTAACACAGATGCGCAGTATTTT
NA	NA	TRBJ1-2	TRBV4-3	CASSQDSGENGYTF	TGCGCCAGCAGCCAAGATTCGGGGGAGAATGGCTACACCTTC
NA	TRBD2	TRBJ2-7	TRBV12-3/TRBV12-4	CASSSRGGRHEQYF	TGTGCCAGCAGTTCCCGCGGGGGGCGCCACGAGCAGTACTTC
NA	NA	TRBJ2-3	TRBV13	CASSLAGVSTDTQYF	TGTGCCAGCAGCTTAGCGGGGGTCAGCACAGATACGCAGTATTTT
few	NA	TRBJ1-4	TRBV29-1	CSVLGLTRKLFF	TGCAGCGTTTTAGGGCTCACGCGAAAACTGTTTTTT
few	NA	TRBJ2-3	TRBV7-3	CASSLTPWGGATDTQYF	TGTGCCAGCAGCTTGACCCCTTGGGGGGGGGCTACAGATACGCAGTATTTT
few	TRBD1	TRBJ1-6	TRBV7-9	CASSSHQTQGAKSPLHF	TGTGCCAGCAGCTCACACCAAACACAGGGGGCGAAATCACCCCTCCACTTT
few	NA	TRBJ2-7	TRBV7-6	CASSLGSEEQYF	TGTGCCAGCAGCCTGGGGTCGGAAGAGCAGTACTTC
NA	NA	TRBJ2-6	TRBV6-1	CASMEGTGANVLTF	TGTGCCAGCATGGAGGGGACTGGGGCCAACGTCCTGACTTTC
NA	NA	TRBJ2-3	TRBV12-3/TRBV12-4	CASSLPGLGSTDTQYF	TGTGCCAGCAGTCTCCCGGGACTGGGGAGCACAGATACGCAGTATTTT
NA	NA	TRBJ2-1	TRBV27	CASSLIGETYNEQFF	TGTGCCAGCAGCCTAATAGGGGAAACCTACAATGAGCAGTTCTTC
NA	NA	TRBJ1-2	TRBV27	CASRRIRDDGYTF	TGTGCCAGCAGGAGAATCAGGGACGATGGCTACACCTTC
few	NA	TRBJ1-5	TRBV29-1	CSVSTDSNQPQHF	TGCAGCGTCTCGACAGATAGCAATCAGCCCCAGCATTTT
NA	NA	TRBJ2-7	TRBV10-3	CATSKGAYEQYF	TGTGCCACCAGTAAGGGGGCCTACGAGCAGTACTTC
few	NA	TRBJ1-2	TRBV7-2	CASSLDFGTPYGYTF	TGTGCCAGCAGCTTAGACTTCGGGACACCCTATGGCTACACCTTC
NA	TRBD1	TRBJ1-6	TRBV27	CASSWTGGVDSPLHF	TGTGCCAGCAGTTGGACAGGGGGCGTTGATTCACCCCTCCACTTT
NA	TRBD1	TRBJ2-5	TRBV6-5	CASSRQGEETQYF	TGTGCCAGCAGTAGACAGGGGGAAGAGACCCAGTACTTC
NA	TRBD1	TRBJ2-7	TRBV29-1	CSVTGGYYEQYF	TGCAGCGTCACAGGGGGATACTACGAGCAGTACTTC
NA	NA	TRBJ2-7	TRBV20-1	CSASGNPRSYEQYF	TGCAGTGCTAGCGGTAACCCCCGCTCCTACGAGCAGTACTTC
NA	NA	TRBJ1-4	TRBV20-1	CSARDQVFGQQDEKLFF	TGCAGTGCTAGAGATCAGGTTTTTGGACAGCAAGATGAAAAACTGTTTTTT
NA	NA	TRBJ2-7	TRBV5-1	CASSQSVSYEQYF	TGCGCCAGCAGCCAAAGCGTCTCCTACGAGCAGTACTTC
few	NA	TRBJ2-7	TRBV28	CASSFYVPSYEQYF	TGTGCCAGCAGTTTTTACGTGCCCTCCTACGAGCAGTACTTC
many	TRBD2	TRBJ2-4	TRBV20-1	CSAKSGKTKNIQYF	TGCAGTGCTAAGAGCGGGAAAACCAAAAACATTCAGTACTTC
NA	NA	TRBJ2-3	TRBV5-1	CASSLGAESRLSDTQYF	TGCGCCAGCAGCTTGGGGGCAGAGAGCCGCCTATCAGATACGCAGTATTTT
NA	TRBD1	TRBJ1-5	TRBV7-6	CASSSGTGAGQPQHF	TGTGCCAGCAGCTCCGGGACAGGGGCGGGTCAGCCCCAGCATTTT
few	TRBD1	TRBJ2-7	TRBV29-1	CSVGRTGKSDEQYF	TGCAGCGTTGGCAGGACAGGGAAGTCAGACGAGCAGTACTTC
NA	TRBD2	TRBJ2-1	TRBV11-3	CASSLRGVLYNEQFF	TGTGCCAGCAGCTTGCGGGGGGTACTTTACAATGAGCAGTTCTTC
many	TRBD2	TRBJ2-1	TRBV6-6	CASSYSGLAGVYNEQFF	TGTGCCAGCAGTTATTCCGGACTAGCGGGGGTATACAATGAGCAGTTCTTC
NA	NA	TRBJ2-7	TRBV12-5	CASRVEQYF	TGTGCTAGTCGGGTCGAGCAGTACTTC
NA	NA	TRBJ2-7	TRBV28	CASSVGGPPYEQYF	TGTGCCAGCAGTGTGGGAGGACCCCCCTACGAGCAGTACTTC
NA	NA	TRBJ2-1	TRBV6-5	CASSYLGVRVEPGNEQFF	TGTGCCAGCAGTTACCTTGGGGTAAGAGTAGAACCCGGCAATGAGCAGTTCTTC
NA	NA	TRBJ1-5	TRBV29-1	CSASQGGDQPQHF	TGCAGCGCGTCACAGGGCGGGGATCAGCCCCAGCATTTT
NA	NA	TRBJ1-6	TRBV10-3	CAIRGGRRNSPLHF	TGTGCCATCAGAGGAGGACGGCGGAATTCACCCCTCCACTTT
NA	NA	TRBJ2-5	TRBV12-3/TRBV12-4	CASREAGAPETQYF	TGTGCCAGCAGGGAGGCCGGCGCCCCTGAGACCCAGTACTTC
NA	NA	TRBJ2-5	TRBV20-1	CSARRWEQETQYF	TGCAGTGCTAGAAGGTGGGAGCAAGAGACCCAGTACTTC
NA	TRBD2	TRBJ2-7	TRBV28	CATRSGISYEQYF	TGTGCCACCCGTAGCGGGATATCCTACGAGCAGTACTTC
NA	TRBD1	TRBJ2-7	TRBV5-1	CASSDRGAYEQYF	TGCGCCAGCAGCGACAGGGGGGCCTACGAGCAGTACTTC
few	TRBD1	TRBJ1-2	TRBV3-1	CASSQGGQGLSGYTF	TGTGCCAGCAGCCAAGGTGGACAGGGTTTATCTGGCTACACCTTC
few	TRBD2	TRBJ2-1	TRBV5-5	CASSPLSRGGSEQFF	TGTGCCAGCAGCCCACTAAGTCGGGGGGGAAGTGAGCAGTTCTTC
NA	NA	TRBJ2-1	TRBV11-2	CASSFTSLNEQFF	TGTGCCAGCAGCTTCACTTCTCTCAATGAGCAGTTCTTC
NA	NA	TRBJ1-5	TRBV5-1	CASSLAGAGVDQPQHF	TGCGCCAGCAGCTTGGCCGGGGCAGGGGTGGATCAGCCCCAGCATTTT
NA	NA	TRBJ2-7	TRBV20-1	CSARDASKIYEQYF	TGCAGTGCTAGAGATGCTAGCAAAATCTACGAGCAGTACTTC
NA	NA	TRBJ2-7	TRBV28	CASSRPYEQYF	TGTGCCAGCAGCCGCCCGTACGAGCAGTACTTC